Below, 28 T cell receptor beta chains from the same sample are listed, as sequenced in a study of molecular identifiers for immune sequencing clone quantification (dated by TCRdb to 2016 to 2019). Library creation used PCR. For sequencing, an Illumina HiSeq 4000 was employed. Using fastp trimming at Q25 and MiXCR clonotype assembly, TCRdb reanalyzed the public sequencing data and kept in-frame beta chains. CDR3 protein sequences are deduplicated, and each keeps its most common genes and DNA. The sample yields about 640,000 distinct CDR3 sequences; 15% to 20% were counted once. Clones ranked in the top ten supply around 0.86% of the sample. The sequencing sample was made of naive CD8+ T cells from blood, with Jurkat cell RNA spiked in. Read against the paper, the sample's cell subset or site label means: FACS-sorted CD8+CD4-CCR7+CD45RA+ naive T cells. Receptors were obtained from a human donor in good health. Some libraries in this study had Jurkat cell RNA spiked in.

The V and J genes are TRBV30 and TRBJ2-3, with TRBD2 matching over 12 bases. The trim removed 3 bases at V and 6 bases at J, leaving 7 bases unmatched. Germline CDR1 is GTSNPN and CDR2 is SVGIG (reference sequence). CDR3 length equals 15 residues. CDR3 in DNA: TGTGCCTGGAGGCTGGGACTAGCGGGCAGGGATACGCAGTATTTT. Translating gives CAWRLGLAGRDTQYF.

Of note for this clonotype: A read error likely explains this, since a far larger clone differs by one base. The chain recombines TRBV11-2 with TRBJ2-1; possibly TRBD1 for D (5 bases). Germline V CDR1 and CDR2: SGHAT, FQNNGV. The CDR3 length is 13 residues. The chain's CDR3 is CASGLVSGNEQFF. CDR3 in DNA: TGTGCCAGCGGCTTAGTTTCAGGGAATGAGCAGTTCTTC. The full variable domain, its missing parts supplied by reference TRBV11-2 and TRBJ2-1, is EAGVAQSPRYKIIEKRQSVAFWCNPISGHATLYWYQQILGQGPKLLIQFQNNGVVDDSQLPKDRFSAERLKGVDSTLKIQPAKLEDSAVYLCASGLVSGNEQFFGPGTRLTVL.

This clonotype was seen a few times. One end of the junction fails to match germline, which may point to a read error. The chain uses TRBV7-9 and TRBJ2-7, with 8 positions matching TRBD2. The germline V gene has CDR1 SEHNR and CDR2 FQNEAQ (reference sequence). This CDR3 has 15 amino acids. CDR3 in amino acids: CAGSSGTSRPYEQYF. CDR3 in DNA: TGTGCCGGCAGCTCCGGGACTAGTAGACCCTACGAGCAGTACTTC.

This clonotype was seen ten or more times. The chain links TRBV6-2 or TRBV6-3 to TRBJ1-1, with unresolved D. CDR1 and CDR2 from the germline V gene are MNHEY and SVGEGT. The CDR3 covers 10 residues. V shed 7 bases and J shed 8 bases, with 8 bases lying between them. The CDR3, as DNA: TGTGCCAGCAAGGGCCCCGAAGCTTTCTTT. It yields the protein CASKGPEAFF.

The gene calls are TRBV30 and TRBJ1-2, with D possibly matching TRBD1 (5 bases). This CDR3 contains 13 residues. Trimming shortened V by 8 bases and J by 7 bases, and 20 bases separated the two germline ends. CDR1 GTSNPN and CDR2 SVGIG come from the germline V gene (reference sequence). Here the CDR3 DNA reads TGTGCCCAGTCCGGGGGGAGTAGGGGTGGCTACACCTTC. Translated: CAQSGGSRGGYTF.

A remark on this clonotype: A read error may account for a junction end that differs from germline. V gene TRBV4-3 combines with J gene TRBJ2-7; D is undetermined. The CDR3 spans 17 residues. Germline V gene sequence: CDR1 LGHNA, CDR2 YSLEER. The CDR3 bases are TGCGCCAGCAGCCAAGACCGGGCAGGAACGGTCTCCGACGAGCAGTACTTC. Amino acid sequence: CASSQDRAGTVSDEQYF.

This clonotype was counted many times. V gene TRBV6-2 or TRBV6-3 combines with J gene TRBJ2-2; D ambiguous. This CDR3 has 12 residues. With 6 bases removed from V and 4 bases from J, the gap between germline ends came to 6 bases. Germline values: CDR1 MNHEY, CDR2 SVGEGT. CDR3 in DNA: TGTGCCAGCAGACAACTCACCGGGGAGCTGTTTTTT. Translating it yields CASRQLTGELFF.

The genes are TRBV12-2 and TRBJ2-5; the tabulated D call, TRBD1, remains unverified against the DNA. TRBV12-2 is assigned pseudogene status. The CDR3 contains 14 residues. The CDR3 DNA is TGTGCAAGTCGCTTCCGGGACGGAAAAGAGACCCAGTACTTC. Encoded protein: CASRFRDGKETQYF.

This rearrangement joins TRBV6-5 to TRBJ2-5; TRBD2 aligns across 8 bases. Losses at the gene ends were 5 bases for V and 3 bases for J; bases not matched to a gene: 11. The CDR3 has 16 residues. Germline V gives CDR1 MNHEY, CDR2 SVGAGI. Written as DNA, the CDR3 is TGTGCCAGCAGTCCTATCACAGGGCGGGAGGAAGAGACCCAGTACTTC. Translated: CASSPITGREEETQYF.

Note on this clonotype: One end of the junction varies from germline; a read error may be responsible. The CDR3 DNA is TGCGCCAGCAGTTGCGAGCAGGGGGCGGCTTACGATACGCAGTATTTT. Residues: CASSCEQGAAYDTQYF. The chain joins TRBV6-2 or TRBV6-3 to TRBJ2-3; TRBD1 aligns across 8 bases. The germline gives CDR1 MNHEY, CDR2 SVGEGT. The CDR3 sequence is 16 residues long.

This clonotype was seen a handful of times. The rearrangement uses TRBV7-8 and TRBJ2-5; D possibly uses TRBD1 or TRBD2 (6 bases each). The germline CDR1 and CDR2 sequences are SGHVS and FQNEAQ. V lost 5 bases and J 5 bases, leaving 21 bases between the germline ends. The CDR3 has 16 amino acids. CDR3: CASSNWAGGPGETQYF. The CDR3 DNA reads TGTGCCAGCAGCAACTGGGCTGGGGGGCCTGGGGAGACCCAGTACTTC.

This clonotype was seen a handful of times. V usage is TRBV6-6 and J usage is TRBJ2-3, with D unresolved. Germline CDR1 MNHNY, CDR2 SVGAGI (reference sequence). Trimming took 5 bases from V and 4 from J, leaving 16 bases between them. This CDR3 spans 15 amino acids. The CDR3 loop is CASSPPSPSSDTQYF. CDR3 DNA: TGTGCCAGCAGTCCCCCCTCCCCCAGCTCAGATACGCAGTATTTT.

This clonotype was detected a few times. The chain employs TRBV2 and TRBJ2-2, with D unclear. Germline V lookup: CDR1 SNHLY, CDR2 FYNNEI. Trimming removed 5 bases at V and 4 bases at J, with 8 bases between. This CDR3 has 13 residues. In DNA, the CDR3 is TGTGCCAGCAGTTCCAGGTTCACCGGGGAGCTGTTTTTT. As protein: CASSSRFTGELFF.

Many counts were recorded for this clonotype. This chain joins TRBV2 and TRBJ1-1, with D possibly matching TRBD1 (6 bases). Germline CDR1 SNHLY, CDR2 FYNNEI. The CDR3 is made up of 15 amino acids. V dropped 6 bases and J dropped 2 bases, with 16 bases sitting between them. CDR3 region: CASSWDTGRNTEAFF. CDR3 in DNA: TGTGCCAGCAGCTGGGACACCGGACGTAACACTGAAGCTTTCTTT.

This clonotype came up many times. The rearrangement joins TRBV5-1 to TRBJ2-3, with 13 bases matching TRBD2. With 2 bases clipped from V and 4 bases from J, the junction kept 4 bases outside the gene matches. The CDR3 extends over 16 amino acids. Per germline, CDR1 SGHRS and CDR2 YFSETQ. This CDR3 reads CASSFTSGRAPDTQYF. CDR3 nucleotides: TGCGCCAGCAGCTTTACTAGCGGGAGGGCCCCAGATACGCAGTATTTT.

This clonotype was recorded at least ten times. CDR3 nucleotide sequence: TGTGCCAGCAGTTCCAGACTAGCGGGATGGTATGAGGAGCAGTACTTC. This gives the protein CASSSRLAGWYEEQYF. The J gene is TRBJ2-7, the V gene TRBV2; TRBD2 aligns across 11 bases. The CDR3 loop spans 16 amino acids. The junction had 13 bases not matched to a gene; V was cut back by 5 bases and J by 7 bases. From germline, CDR1 is SNHLY and CDR2 FYNNEI.

Notes on this clonotype: At one of its ends the junction is not consistent with the germline gene, which may arise from a read error. The rearrangement joins TRBV27 to TRBJ2-7; D is undetermined. Germline CDR1 and CDR2: MNHEY and SMNVEV (reference sequence). The CDR3 sequence is 13 residues long. CDR3 region: CASSLSDSFEQYF. The CDR3 nucleotides are TGTGCCAGCAGTTTGTCTGACTCCTTCGAGCAGTACTTC.

This clonotype appeared many times. V is TRBV20-1 and J is TRBJ1-5; D is uncertain. The CDR3 spans 13 residues. Between the trimmed V and J ends, which lost 3 bases and 1 base, there was a span of 7 bases. Per germline, CDR1 DFQATT and CDR2 SNEGSKA (reference sequence). CDR3: CSARSPSNQPQHF. The CDR3 DNA reads as TGCAGTGCTAGGAGTCCAAGCAATCAGCCCCAGCATTTT.

Notes on this clonotype: Just one base apart from a much larger clone, this may be a read error. This chain uses TRBV6-5 with TRBJ2-1; TRBD2 might be the D (6 bases). V shed 5 bases and J shed 2 bases, with 16 bases lying between them. CDR1 and CDR2 (germline): MNHEY, SVGAGI. The CDR3 spans 16 residues. In nucleotides, the CDR3 is TGTGCCAGCAGTACCCTATACGGGAGCACCTACAATGAGCAGTTCTTC. Its protein product is CASSTLYGSTYNEQFF.

The table lists this clonotype with many counts. J is TRBJ2-7 and V is TRBV5-1; TRBD1 agrees at 9 bases. The CDR3 is 18 residues long. V dropped 4 bases and J dropped 2; count of bases not matched to a gene: 16. Germline CDR1 SGHRS, CDR2 YFSETQ. The CDR3 reads CASSPLWARQGGTYEQYF. The CDR3 coding sequence is TGCGCCAGCAGCCCACTATGGGCCCGACAGGGGGGGACCTACGAGCAGTACTTC.

The CDR3: CASSQDRTRETYEQYF. In DNA form, the CDR3 reads TGTGCCAGCAGCCAAGATAGGACTAGGGAAACCTACGAGCAGTACTTC. The chain joins TRBV4-2 to TRBJ2-7; 7 bases map to TRBD2. There are 16 residues in the CDR3. J gave up 2 bases and V 0 bases, and 7 bases lay outside the gene matches. The germline V gene encodes CDR1 LGHNA and CDR2 YNFKEQ.

The sample holds many counts of this clonotype. The chain couples TRBV7-2 to TRBJ2-2; D is ambiguous. V shed 4 bases and J shed 4 bases, with 10 bases lying between them. The CDR3 consists of 14 residues. Looked up from germline, CDR1 is SGHTA and CDR2 is FQGNSA. CDR3 sequence reads: CASSSRLSTGELFF. As DNA, the CDR3 is TGTGCCAGCAGCTCAAGATTATCCACCGGGGAGCTGTTTTTT.

Ten or more counts support this clonotype. The CDR3 DNA follows: TGTGCCAGCAGCCGACGGGAGGTGAGGGAGCAGTACTTC. It translates to CASSRREVREQYF. The chain has TRBV5-4 and TRBJ2-7; 7 bases are shared with TRBD2. Germline V gives CDR1 SGHNT, CDR2 YYREEE (reference sequence). The ends lost 4 bases at V and 7 bases at J; junction bases unmatched: 8. This CDR3 is built from 13 residues.

As to this clonotype: Mismatch with germline at one junction end may stem from a read error. V and J are TRBV9 and TRBJ2-3; 10 bases line up with TRBD2. CDR3 length equals 17 residues. Germline V lookup: CDR1 SGDLS, CDR2 YYNGEE. The CDR3 here is CASSVLLAGDNTDAQYF. DNA of the CDR3: TGTGCCAGCAGCGTCTTGCTAGCGGGAGATAACACAGATGCGCAGTATTTT.

Ten or more counts support this clonotype. The V and J genes are TRBV30 and TRBJ2-1; the match to TRBD2 covers 12 bases. The CDR3 sequence is 14 residues long. Trimming cost V 2 bases and J 8 bases; bases outside gene matches: 4. Germline CDR1 GTSNPN, CDR2 SVGIG (reference sequence). The CDR3 bases are TGTGCCTGGAGTTGGACTAGCGGGAAGGATGAGCAGTTCTTC. The encoded protein is CAWSWTSGKDEQFF.

In nucleotides, the CDR3 is TGCAGCGCCGGATGGGGGGACTATGGCTACACCTTC. Translated, it gives CSAGWGDYGYTF. The V call is TRBV29-1, the J call TRBJ1-2; D may be TRBD1 (5 bases). V gave up 7 bases and J gave up 3 bases, with 12 bases separating them. Germline CDR1 is SQVTM and CDR2 is ANQGSEA. The CDR3 is 12 residues long.

Remarks on this clonotype: A much more abundant neighbour one base away suggests this may be a read error. The genes are TRBV28 and TRBJ2-7; weak D call: TRBD2 (7 bases). The CDR3 is made up of 13 amino acids. Trimming cost V 4 bases and J 6 bases, with 13 bases left between them. Germline V gives CDR1 MDHEN, CDR2 SYDVKM. In DNA form, the CDR3 reads TGTGCCAGCAGTTGGCGGGGGCGGATCGAGCAGTACTTC. Translation: CASSWRGRIEQYF.

This clonotype was seen repeatedly, ten times or more. CDR3 bases: TGTGCCAGCAGTTTGGGGGGCCCAAACCAAGAGACCCAGTACTTC. Encoded protein: CASSLGGPNQETQYF. J is TRBJ2-5 and V is TRBV27, with D perhaps matching TRBD1 or TRBD2 (6 bases each). The CDR3 extends over 15 amino acids. CDR1 is MNHEY and CDR2 is SMNVEV in the germline V gene (reference sequence). V lost 3 bases, J lost 0 bases, and 11 bases lay in between.